The 11 T cell receptor beta chains listed next were all sequenced from one sample in a study of cytomegalovirus exposure and HLA in healthy donors (dated by TCRdb to about 2017). The method behind the library was the immunoSEQ multiplex PCR assay. A mixture of 60 forward primers for TCR Vbeta segments and 13 reverse primers for TCR Jbeta segments was used in the multiplex PCR. Sourced from immuneACCESS, this table was stored by TCRdb with only in-frame sequences that have V and J called. A share of the clones is absent; for the studies checked, an unresolved V gene accounts for under half, and the remainder has no known explanation. For this sample the table gives approximately 150,000 clones, of which more than 65% were detected only once. Jointly, the top ten make up about 4.5% of the sample. Input material: PBMCs. The receptors shown here come from a man in his late teens or twenties in good health and CMV-seropositive.

This clone came up a few times. The chain is built from TRBV7-6 and TRBJ2-5; 10 nucleotides line up with TRBD2. The J segment lost 3 bases and the V segment lost 5 bases, leaving 3 bases of the junction unmatched. CDR3 length equals 14 residues. CDR1 and CDR2 (germline): SGHVS, FNYEAQ. Here the CDR3 DNA reads TGTGCCAGCAGCGATCTAGCGGGAGAAGAGACCCAGTACTTC. It specifies CASSDLAGEETQYF. The variable domain in full, with the rest retrieved from reference TRBV7-6 and TRBJ2-5, is GAGVSQSPRYKVTKRGQDVALRCDPISGHVSLYWYRQALGQGPEFLTYFNYEAQQDKSGLPNDRFSAERPEGSISTLTIQRTEQRDSAMYRCASSDLAGEETQYFGPGTRLLVL.

This clone was found a few times. The chain is built from TRBV29-1 and TRBJ1-2; D is possibly TRBD1 (5 bases). CDR1 is SQVTM and CDR2 is ANQGSEA in the germline V gene. The CDR3 is made up of 14 amino acids. Deletions cut 4 bases from V and 7 bases from J, with 19 bases between. This CDR3 reads CSVGSRGGFGGYTF. The CDR3 nucleotides are TGCAGCGTTGGCAGTCGGGGGGGTTTTGGTGGCTACACCTTC. Drawing the rest from reference TRBV29-1 and TRBJ1-2, the complete variable domain is SAVISQKPSRDICQRGTSLTIQCQVDSQVTMMFWYRQQPGQSLTLIATANQGSEATYESGFVIDKFPISRPNLTFSTLTVSNMSPEDSSIYLCSVGSRGGFGGYTFGSGTRLTVV.

The CDR3 DNA reads as TGTGCCAGCAGCGTGGCCGGGACAGGGGGCGAAAAACTGTTTTTT. It is translated as CASSVAGTGGEKLFF. The V gene is TRBV9, the J gene TRBJ1-4, with 12 positions matching TRBD1. The CDR3 totals 15 residues. The germline gives CDR1 SGDLS, CDR2 YYNGEE. Trimming removed 2 bases from V and 8 bases from J; junction bases left unmatched: 4.

The chain recombines TRBV7-6 with TRBJ2-5; maybe TRBD2 (5 bases). V was cut by 5 bases and J by 2 bases, with 15 bases left in between. This CDR3 contains 15 residues. Germline V gene sequence: CDR1 SGHVS, CDR2 FNYEAQ. The CDR3 nucleotides read TGTGCCAGCAGCCGCTCCCCCAAGCGGCAAGAGACCCAGTACTTC. Translating it yields CASSRSPKRQETQYF.

This clone was counted between two and nine times. The rearrangement joins TRBV11-3 to TRBJ2-2; 7 nucleotides agree with TRBD1. The ends lost 1 base at V and 5 bases at J; junction bases unmatched: 4. The CDR3 contains 15 residues. Per germline, CDR1 SGHNT and CDR2 YENEEA. CDR3 in DNA: TGTGCCAGCAGCTTAGTTTCGACAGGGACCGGGGAGCTGTTTTTT. It specifies CASSLVSTGTGELFF.

This CDR3 is CSVKTGGQETQYF. CDR3 DNA sequence: TGCAGCGTGAAGACAGGGGGCCAAGAGACCCAGTACTTC. The chain uses TRBV29-1 and TRBJ2-5; 9 nucleotides agree with TRBD1. V lost 6 bases, J lost 1 base, and 3 bases stayed unmatched. The V gene's germline CDR1 is SQVTM and CDR2 ANQGSEA. This CDR3 contains 13 residues.

This chain connects TRBV27 to TRBJ2-3; D unresolved. Deletions cut 0 bases from V and 4 bases from J, with 5 bases between. Looked up from germline, CDR1 is MNHEY and CDR2 is SMNVEV (reference sequence). This CDR3 comprises 13 residues. The DNA for the CDR3 is TGTGCCAGCAGTTTATCTAGCCCAGATACGCAGTATTTT. This encodes CASSLSSPDTQYF.

The V call is TRBV30, the J call TRBJ1-2, with 9 bases aligning to TRBD1. Germline CDR1 and CDR2: GTSNPN and SVGIG (reference sequence). Trimming removed 1 base from V and 2 bases from J; junction bases left unmatched: 11. The CDR3 is made up of 17 amino acids. The CDR3, as DNA: TGTGCCTGGAGTGGGGGACAGGGTAATCCCCCGAACTATGGCTACACCTTC. The encoded protein is CAWSGGQGNPPNYGYTF.

This clone was picked up a small number of times. The gene calls are TRBV28 and TRBJ2-5; D is unresolved. V was clipped by 7 bases and J by 7 bases, with 19 bases between them. Germline-derived CDR1 and CDR2 are MDHEN and SYDVKM. The CDR3 consists of 14 residues. CDR3 amino acids: CASTLGSPDSTQYF. CDR3 DNA sequence: TGTGCCAGCACCCTCGGGTCCCCCGACTCGACCCAGTACTTC.

The chain is built from TRBV28 and TRBJ1-1; perhaps TRBD1 as D (5 bases). V gave up 5 bases and J gave up 3 bases, with 13 bases separating them. CDR3 size: 14 residues. Germline values: CDR1 MDHEN, CDR2 SYDVKM. CDR3 in DNA: TGTGCCAGCAGTCCCTGGAGGGGAGACACTGAAGCTTTCTTT. Its protein product is CASSPWRGDTEAFF.

The V and J genes are TRBV6-5 and TRBJ1-5; D gene uncertain. V was shortened by 3 bases and J by 3 bases, with 12 bases between the two germline ends. The germline V gene encodes CDR1 MNHEY and CDR2 SVGAGI. The CDR3 loop spans 15 amino acids. The CDR3 DNA is TGTGCCAGCAGTTATTCGAGAGACTCCAATCAGCCCCAGCATTTT. Encoded protein: CASSYSRDSNQPQHF.